This T cell receptor (beta chain) was obtained from a study of T cells after yellow fever vaccination. Overall study: Fractions containing few cells were prepared with SMART-Seq v4 Ultra Low Input. Findings and caveats of the study: Some clonotypes, a small share, were shared between CD4 and CD8 compartments. Post-booster repertoires again held most primary-vaccination clones (about 95% CD4, approximately 90% CD8).

As to this clonotype: Its antigen is undetermined.

A process of 5'RACE template switching, which added a universal primer site and UMIs, was used to make TCR cDNA. TCRdb called the 5' RACE reads again in MiXCR, with one record for every CDR3 protein. The sample yields approximately 330,000 distinct CDR3 sequences, approximately 12% seen once. The germline gives CDR1 MNHEY, CDR2 SVGEGT. The CDR3 extends over 13 amino acids. The V end was cut by 6 bases, the J end by 0 bases, with 6 bases between. Sample: CD4+ T cells sorted from PBMCs, taken 15 days after the yellow fever booster vaccination. The rearrangement uses TRBV6-2 or TRBV6-3 and TRBJ2-1; D not certain. The source is a man aged 18 to 30 who received the YFV17D yellow fever vaccine. The CDR3 DNA reads as TGTGCCAGCAGCCGGGCCTCCTACAATGAGCAGTTCTTC. This codes for CASSRASYNEQFF.